This entry is about one T cell receptor beta chain. Its antigen is undetermined. TCRdb re-called the RT-PCR reads through MiXCR, storing one row per CDR3 protein. Of a few hundred thousand distinct CDR3 sequences in the sample, around 15% were seen once. This sample stems from a study of response to subunit inactivated influenza vaccine. General observations from the study: Seasonal influenza vaccination, on each occasion, was suggested by the authors to recruit few new T cells.

The junction had 5 bases not matched to a gene; V was cut back by 3 bases and J by 1 base. The CDR3 loop spans 15 amino acids. Germline V lookup: CDR1 SEHNR, CDR2 FQNEAQ (reference sequence). The TCR originated in a man in his fifties who received an inactivated influenza vaccine. The chain employs TRBV7-9 and TRBJ2-5; 7 bases are a match to TRBD1. Sequencing used PBMCs from blood, obtained about 13 days after vaccination. Here the CDR3 reads CASSLFGTAQETQYF. The DNA for the CDR3 is TGTGCCAGCAGCTTGTTCGGGACAGCCCAAGAGACCCAGTACTTC.